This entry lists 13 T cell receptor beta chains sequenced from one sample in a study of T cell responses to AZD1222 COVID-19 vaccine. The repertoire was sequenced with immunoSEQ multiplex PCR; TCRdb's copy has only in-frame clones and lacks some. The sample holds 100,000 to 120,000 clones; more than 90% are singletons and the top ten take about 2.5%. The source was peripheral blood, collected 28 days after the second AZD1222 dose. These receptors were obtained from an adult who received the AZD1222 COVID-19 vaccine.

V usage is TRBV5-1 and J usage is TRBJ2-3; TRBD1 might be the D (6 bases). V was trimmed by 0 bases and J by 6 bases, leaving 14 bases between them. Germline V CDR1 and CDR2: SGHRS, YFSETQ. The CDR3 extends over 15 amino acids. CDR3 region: CASSLELPGADTQYF. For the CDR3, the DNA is TGCGCCAGCAGCTTGGAATTGCCAGGGGCGGATACGCAGTATTTT. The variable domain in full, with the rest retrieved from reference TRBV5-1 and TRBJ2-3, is KAGVTQTPRYLIKTRGQQVTLSCSPISGHRSVSWYQQTPGQGLQFLFEYFSETQRNKGNFPGRFSGRQFSNSRSEMNVSTLELGDSALYLCASSLELPGADTQYFGPGTRLTVL.

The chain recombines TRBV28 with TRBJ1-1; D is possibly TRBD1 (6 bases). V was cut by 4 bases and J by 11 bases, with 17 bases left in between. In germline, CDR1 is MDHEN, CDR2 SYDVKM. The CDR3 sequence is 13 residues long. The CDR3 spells CASSYGGSLRAFF. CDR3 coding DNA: TGTGCCAGCAGTTATGGGGGCAGCCTGAGGGCTTTCTTT.

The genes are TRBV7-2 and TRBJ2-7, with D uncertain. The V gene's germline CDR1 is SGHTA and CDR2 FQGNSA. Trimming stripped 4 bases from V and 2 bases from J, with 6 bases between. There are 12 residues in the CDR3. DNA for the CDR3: TGTGCCAGCAGCTCCTTCCCCTACGAGCAGTACTTC. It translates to CASSSFPYEQYF.

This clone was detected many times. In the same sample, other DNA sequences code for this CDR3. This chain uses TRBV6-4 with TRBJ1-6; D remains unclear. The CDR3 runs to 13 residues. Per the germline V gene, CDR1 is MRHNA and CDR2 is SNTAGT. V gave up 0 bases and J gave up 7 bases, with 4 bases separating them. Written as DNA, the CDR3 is TGTGCCAGCAGTGACTCGTCCAATTCACCCCTCCACTTT. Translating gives CASSDSSNSPLHF.

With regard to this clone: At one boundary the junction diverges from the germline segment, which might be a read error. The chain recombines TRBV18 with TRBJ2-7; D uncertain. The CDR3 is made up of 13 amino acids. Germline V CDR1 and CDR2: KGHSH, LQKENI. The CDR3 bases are TGTGCCAGCCCACCAACCAGGAACTACGAGCAGTACTTC. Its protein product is CASPPTRNYEQYF.

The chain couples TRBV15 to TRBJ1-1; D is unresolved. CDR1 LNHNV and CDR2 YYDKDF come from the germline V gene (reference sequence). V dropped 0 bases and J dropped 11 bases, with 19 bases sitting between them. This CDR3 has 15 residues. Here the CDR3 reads CATSRDLYTKVEAFF. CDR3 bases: TGTGCCACCAGCAGAGATTTGTACACAAAGGTAGAGGCTTTCTTT.

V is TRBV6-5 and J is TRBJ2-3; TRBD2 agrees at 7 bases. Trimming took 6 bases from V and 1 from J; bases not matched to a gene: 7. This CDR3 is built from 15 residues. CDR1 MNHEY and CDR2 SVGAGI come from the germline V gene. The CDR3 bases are TGTGCCAGCAGAAACCCGCTAGCGGGCACAGATACGCAGTATTTT. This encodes CASRNPLAGTDTQYF.

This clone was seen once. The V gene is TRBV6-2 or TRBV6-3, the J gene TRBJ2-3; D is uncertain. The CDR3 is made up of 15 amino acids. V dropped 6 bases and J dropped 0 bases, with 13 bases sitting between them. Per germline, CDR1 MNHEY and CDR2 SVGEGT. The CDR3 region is CASSSLGVSTDTQYF. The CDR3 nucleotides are TGTGCCAGCAGCTCCCTTGGGGTTAGCACAGATACGCAGTATTTT.

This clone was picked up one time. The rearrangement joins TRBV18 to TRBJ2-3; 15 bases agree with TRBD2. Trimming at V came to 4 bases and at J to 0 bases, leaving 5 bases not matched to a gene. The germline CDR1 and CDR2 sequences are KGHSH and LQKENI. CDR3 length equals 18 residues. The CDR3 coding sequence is TGTGCCAGCTCACACCGGACTAGCGGGGGGGGTAGCACAGATACGCAGTATTTT. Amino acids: CASSHRTSGGGSTDTQYF. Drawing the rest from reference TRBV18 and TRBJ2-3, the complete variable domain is NAGVMQNPRHLVRRRGQEARLRCSPMKGHSHVYWYRQLPEEGLKFMVYLQKENIIDESGMPKERFSAEFPKEGPSILRIQQVVRGDSAAYFCASSHRTSGGGSTDTQYFGPGTRLTVL.

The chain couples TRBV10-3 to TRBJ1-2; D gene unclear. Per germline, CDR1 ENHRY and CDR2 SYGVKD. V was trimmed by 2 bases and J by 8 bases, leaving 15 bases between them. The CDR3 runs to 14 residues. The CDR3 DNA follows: TGTGCCATCAGTGAGGTTCAAGGTTATGGAGGCTACACCTTC. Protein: CAISEVQGYGGYTF.

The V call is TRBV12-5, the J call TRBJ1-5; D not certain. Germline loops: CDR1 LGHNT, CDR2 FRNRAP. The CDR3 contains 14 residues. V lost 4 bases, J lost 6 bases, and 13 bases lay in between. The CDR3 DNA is TGTGCTAGTGGTTGGGGAGGTACGGCTCAGCCCCAGCATTTT. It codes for CASGWGGTAQPQHF.

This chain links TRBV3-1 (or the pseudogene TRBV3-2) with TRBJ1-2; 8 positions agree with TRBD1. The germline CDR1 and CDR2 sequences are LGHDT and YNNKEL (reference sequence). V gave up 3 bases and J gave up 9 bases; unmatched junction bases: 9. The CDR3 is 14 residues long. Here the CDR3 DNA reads TGTGCCAGCAGCCAGTGGGACAGGAGAGAGCGCTACACCTTC. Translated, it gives CASSQWDRRERYTF.

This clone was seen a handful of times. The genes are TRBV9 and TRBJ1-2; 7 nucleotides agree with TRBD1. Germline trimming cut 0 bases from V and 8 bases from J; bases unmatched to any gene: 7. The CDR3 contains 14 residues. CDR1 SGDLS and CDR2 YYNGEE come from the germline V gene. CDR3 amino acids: CASSVAEGALGYTF. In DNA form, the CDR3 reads TGTGCCAGCAGCGTAGCTGAGGGGGCGTTAGGCTACACCTTC. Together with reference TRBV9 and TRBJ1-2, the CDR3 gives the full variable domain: DSGVTQTPKHLITATGQRVTLRCSPRSGDLSVYWYQQSLDQGLQFLIQYYNGEERAKGNILERFSAQQFPDLHSELNLSSLELGDSALYFCASSVAEGALGYTFGSGTRLTVV.